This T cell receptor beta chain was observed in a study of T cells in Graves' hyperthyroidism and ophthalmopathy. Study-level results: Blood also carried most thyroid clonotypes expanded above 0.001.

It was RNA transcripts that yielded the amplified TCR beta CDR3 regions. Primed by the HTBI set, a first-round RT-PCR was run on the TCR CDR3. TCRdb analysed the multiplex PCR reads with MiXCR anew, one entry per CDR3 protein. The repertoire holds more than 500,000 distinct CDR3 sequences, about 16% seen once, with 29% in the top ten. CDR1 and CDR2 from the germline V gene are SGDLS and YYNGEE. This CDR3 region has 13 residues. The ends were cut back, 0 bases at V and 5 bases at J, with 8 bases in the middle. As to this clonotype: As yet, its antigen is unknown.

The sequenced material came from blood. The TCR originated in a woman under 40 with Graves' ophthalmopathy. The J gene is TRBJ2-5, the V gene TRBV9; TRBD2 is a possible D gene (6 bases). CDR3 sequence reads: CASSVERGETQYF. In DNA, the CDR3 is TGTGCCAGCAGCGTAGAACGGGGGGAGACCCAGTACTTC.